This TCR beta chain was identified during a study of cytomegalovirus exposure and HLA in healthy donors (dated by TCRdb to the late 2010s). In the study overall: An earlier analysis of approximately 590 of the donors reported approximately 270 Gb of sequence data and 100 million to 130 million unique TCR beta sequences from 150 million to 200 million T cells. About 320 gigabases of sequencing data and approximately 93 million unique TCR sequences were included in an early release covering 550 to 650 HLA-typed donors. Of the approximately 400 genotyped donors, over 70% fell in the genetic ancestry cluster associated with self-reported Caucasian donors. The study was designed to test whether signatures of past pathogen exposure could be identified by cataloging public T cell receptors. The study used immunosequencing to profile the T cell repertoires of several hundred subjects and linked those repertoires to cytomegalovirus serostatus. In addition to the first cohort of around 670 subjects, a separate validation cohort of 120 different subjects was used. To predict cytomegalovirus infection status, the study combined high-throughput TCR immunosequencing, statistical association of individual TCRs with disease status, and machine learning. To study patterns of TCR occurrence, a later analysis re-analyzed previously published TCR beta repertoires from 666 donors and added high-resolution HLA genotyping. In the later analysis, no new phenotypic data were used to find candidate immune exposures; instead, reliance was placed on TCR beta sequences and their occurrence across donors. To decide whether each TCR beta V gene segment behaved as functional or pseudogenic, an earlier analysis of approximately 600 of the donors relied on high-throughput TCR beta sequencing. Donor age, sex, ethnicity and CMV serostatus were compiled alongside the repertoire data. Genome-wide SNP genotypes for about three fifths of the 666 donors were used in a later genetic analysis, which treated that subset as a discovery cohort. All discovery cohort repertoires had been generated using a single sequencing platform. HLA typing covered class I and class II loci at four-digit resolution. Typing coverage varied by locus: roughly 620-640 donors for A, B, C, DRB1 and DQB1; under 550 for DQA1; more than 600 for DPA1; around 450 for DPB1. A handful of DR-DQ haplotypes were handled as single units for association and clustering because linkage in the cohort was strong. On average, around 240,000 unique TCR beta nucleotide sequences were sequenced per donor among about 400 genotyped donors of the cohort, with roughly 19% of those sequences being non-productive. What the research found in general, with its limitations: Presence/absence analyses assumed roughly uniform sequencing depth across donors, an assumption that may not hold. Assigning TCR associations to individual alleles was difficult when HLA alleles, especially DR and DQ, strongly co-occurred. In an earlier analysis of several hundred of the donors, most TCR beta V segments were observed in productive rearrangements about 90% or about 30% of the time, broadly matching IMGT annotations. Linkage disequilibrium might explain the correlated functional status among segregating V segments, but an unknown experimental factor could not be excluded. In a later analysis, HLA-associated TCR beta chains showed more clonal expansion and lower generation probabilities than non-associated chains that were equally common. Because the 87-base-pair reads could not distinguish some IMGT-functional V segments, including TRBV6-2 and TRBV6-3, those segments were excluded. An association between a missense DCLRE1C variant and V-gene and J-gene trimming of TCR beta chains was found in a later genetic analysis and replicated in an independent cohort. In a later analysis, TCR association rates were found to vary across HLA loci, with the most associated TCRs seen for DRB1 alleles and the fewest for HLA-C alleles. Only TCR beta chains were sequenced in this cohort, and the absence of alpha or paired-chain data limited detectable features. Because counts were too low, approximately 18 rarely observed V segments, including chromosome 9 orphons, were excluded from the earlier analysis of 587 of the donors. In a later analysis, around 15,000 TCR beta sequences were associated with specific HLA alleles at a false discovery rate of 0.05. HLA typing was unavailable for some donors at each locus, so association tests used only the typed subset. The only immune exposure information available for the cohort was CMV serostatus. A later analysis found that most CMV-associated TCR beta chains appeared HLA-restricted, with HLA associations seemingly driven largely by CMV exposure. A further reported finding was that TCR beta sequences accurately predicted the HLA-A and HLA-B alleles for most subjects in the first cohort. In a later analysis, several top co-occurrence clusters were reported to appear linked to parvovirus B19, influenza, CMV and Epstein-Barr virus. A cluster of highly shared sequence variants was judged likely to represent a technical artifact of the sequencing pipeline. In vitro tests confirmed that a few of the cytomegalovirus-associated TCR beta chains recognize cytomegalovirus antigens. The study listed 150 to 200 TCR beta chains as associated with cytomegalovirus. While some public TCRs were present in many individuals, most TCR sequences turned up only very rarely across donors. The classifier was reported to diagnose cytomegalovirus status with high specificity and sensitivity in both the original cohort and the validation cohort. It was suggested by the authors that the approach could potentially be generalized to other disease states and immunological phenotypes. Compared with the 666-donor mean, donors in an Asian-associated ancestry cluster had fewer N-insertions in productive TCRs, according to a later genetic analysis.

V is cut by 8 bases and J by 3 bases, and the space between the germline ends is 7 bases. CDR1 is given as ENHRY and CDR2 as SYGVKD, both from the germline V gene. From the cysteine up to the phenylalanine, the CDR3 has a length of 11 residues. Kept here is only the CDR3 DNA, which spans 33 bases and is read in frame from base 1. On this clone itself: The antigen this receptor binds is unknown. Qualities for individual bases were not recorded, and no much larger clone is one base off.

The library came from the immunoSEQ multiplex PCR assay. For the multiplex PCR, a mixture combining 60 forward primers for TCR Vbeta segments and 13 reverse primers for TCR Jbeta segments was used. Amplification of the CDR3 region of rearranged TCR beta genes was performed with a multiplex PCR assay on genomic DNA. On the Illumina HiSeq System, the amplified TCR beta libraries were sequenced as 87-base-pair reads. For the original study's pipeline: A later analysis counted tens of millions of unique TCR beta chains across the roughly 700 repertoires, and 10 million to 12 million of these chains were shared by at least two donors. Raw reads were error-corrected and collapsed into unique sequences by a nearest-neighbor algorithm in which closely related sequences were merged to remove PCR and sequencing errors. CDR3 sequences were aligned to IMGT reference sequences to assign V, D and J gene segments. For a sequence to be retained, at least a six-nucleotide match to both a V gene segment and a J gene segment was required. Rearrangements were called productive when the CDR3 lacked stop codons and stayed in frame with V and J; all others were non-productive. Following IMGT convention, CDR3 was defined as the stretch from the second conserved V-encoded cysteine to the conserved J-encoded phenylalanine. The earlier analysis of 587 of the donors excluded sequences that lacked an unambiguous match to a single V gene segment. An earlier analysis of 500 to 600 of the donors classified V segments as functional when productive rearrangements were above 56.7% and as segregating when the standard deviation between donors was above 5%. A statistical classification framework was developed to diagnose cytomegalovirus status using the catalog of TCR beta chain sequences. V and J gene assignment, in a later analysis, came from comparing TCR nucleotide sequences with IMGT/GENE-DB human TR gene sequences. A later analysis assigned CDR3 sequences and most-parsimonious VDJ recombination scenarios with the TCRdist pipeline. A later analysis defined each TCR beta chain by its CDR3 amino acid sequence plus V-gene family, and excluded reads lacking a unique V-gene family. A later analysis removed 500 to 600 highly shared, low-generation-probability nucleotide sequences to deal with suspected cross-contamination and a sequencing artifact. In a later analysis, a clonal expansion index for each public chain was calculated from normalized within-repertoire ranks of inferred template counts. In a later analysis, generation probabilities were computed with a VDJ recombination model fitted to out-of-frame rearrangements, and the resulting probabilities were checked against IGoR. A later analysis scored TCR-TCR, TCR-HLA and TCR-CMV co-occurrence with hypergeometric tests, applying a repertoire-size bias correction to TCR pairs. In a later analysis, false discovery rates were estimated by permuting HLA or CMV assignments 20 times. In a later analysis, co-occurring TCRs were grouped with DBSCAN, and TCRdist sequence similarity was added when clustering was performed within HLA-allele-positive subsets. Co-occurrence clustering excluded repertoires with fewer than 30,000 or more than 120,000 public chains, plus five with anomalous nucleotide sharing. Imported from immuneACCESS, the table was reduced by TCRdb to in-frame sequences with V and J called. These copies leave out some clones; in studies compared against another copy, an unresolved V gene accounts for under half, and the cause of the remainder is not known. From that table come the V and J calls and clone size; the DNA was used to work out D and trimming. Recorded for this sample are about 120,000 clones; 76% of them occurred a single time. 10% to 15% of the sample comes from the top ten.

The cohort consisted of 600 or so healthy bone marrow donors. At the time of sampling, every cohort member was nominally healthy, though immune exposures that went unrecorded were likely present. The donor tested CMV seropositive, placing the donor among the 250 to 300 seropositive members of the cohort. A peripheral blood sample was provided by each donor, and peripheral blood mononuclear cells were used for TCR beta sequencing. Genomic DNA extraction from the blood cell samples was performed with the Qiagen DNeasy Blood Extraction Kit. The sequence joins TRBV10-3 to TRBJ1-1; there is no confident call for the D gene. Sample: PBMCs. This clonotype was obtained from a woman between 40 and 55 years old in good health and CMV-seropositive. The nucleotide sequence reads TGTGCCATCGGGGAGGACACTGAAGCTTTCTTT. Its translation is CAIGEDTEAFF.